The sequence of this T cell receptor (beta chain) was determined in a study of blood T cell repertoires in COVID-19. CDR3 length equals 14 residues. Germline loops: CDR1 SQVTM, CDR2 ANQGSEA. Trimming at V came to 2 bases and at J to 4 bases, leaving 4 bases not matched to a gene. With respect to this clone: The sample has other DNA sequences that encode this CDR3 too.

Under the authors' procedure: Amplification with reference gene primers provided the estimates of nucleated cell counts. Produced via immunoSEQ multiplex PCR; TCRdb's table is partial and in-frame only. V and J calls and clone size follow that table, whereas D and trimming were derived from the DNA. This sample carries 150,000 to 200,000 clones, roughly 90% of them seen once, and the ten largest clones take 0.45% to 0.65%. Material for sequencing was peripheral blood. The clonotype originates from a man aged 50 to 59 with acute or convalescent COVID-19. V usage is TRBV29-1 and J usage is TRBJ2-1; TRBD2 matches at 8 bases. CDR3: CSVEPSGYYNEQFF. For the CDR3, the DNA is TGCAGCGTTGAACCTAGCGGGTATTACAATGAGCAGTTCTTC.